This T cell receptor (beta chain) appears in the sequencing data of a study of T cell responses to AZD1222 COVID-19 vaccine. Method: immunoSEQ multiplex PCR; TCRdb's copy keeps in-frame clones and lacks some. The table includes 120,000 or so clones, 70% to 90% detected once. Trimming cost V 1 base and J 0 bases, with 7 bases left between them. Germline V lookup: CDR1 SGHTA, CDR2 FQGNSA. The CDR3 contains 14 residues. The material sequenced was peripheral blood, taken on day 0 of AZD1222 vaccination. The V call is TRBV7-2, the J call TRBJ2-7; D is unclear. This clonotype was sampled from an adult in good health. CDR3 loop: CASSLGAHSYEQYF. The CDR3, as DNA: TGTGCCAGCAGCTTAGGAGCGCACTCCTACGAGCAGTACTTC.